The present T cell receptor beta chain was sequenced within a study of OX40 agonist ivuxolimab in advanced cancers. CDR3 length: 17 amino acids. The J segment lost 4 bases and the V segment lost 5 bases, leaving 14 bases of the junction unmatched. Germline V gene sequence: CDR1 MDHEN, CDR2 SYDVKM. The protocol was immunoSEQ multiplex PCR, while the TCRdb copy is restricted to in-frame clones and leaves out a portion. The repertoire holds 90,000 to 100,000 clones, roughly 91% seen once, with 2% to 3% in the top ten. The material was CD4+ or CD8+ T cells sorted from blood, obtained in a trial of the OX40 agonist ivuxolimab. The receptor comes from an adult with an advanced solid tumor such as melanoma, head and neck, liver or kidney cancer. The chain links TRBV28 to TRBJ1-2; TRBD1 agrees at 9 bases. The CDR3 here is CASSPESTGGYSYGYTF. DNA of the CDR3: TGTGCCAGCAGTCCTGAGTCGACAGGGGGTTACAGCTATGGCTACACCTTC.